The following is a T cell receptor beta chain sequence with its context. Its antigen remains unknown. Researchers used the Oncomine TCR Beta short-read assay to sequence DNA from cultured CD4+ T cells. TCRdb re-called the PCR reads through MiXCR, storing one row per CDR3 protein. The profile covers over 8,500 distinct CDR3 sequences, with around three fifths appearing a single time and about 25% taken by the ten largest. Treatment indicated: roughly 10-day PBMC culture with coronavirus spike peptide pools or control peptides (ViraFEST assay). This record comes from a study of vaccination and CD4 T cells after COVID-19. The V gene's germline CDR1 is SQVTM and CDR2 ANQGSEA. The CDR3 runs 12 residues. Deletions cut 4 bases from V and 2 bases from J, with 6 bases between.

The TCR was taken from a human donor who had recovered from COVID-19. The gene calls are TRBV29-1 and TRBJ1-5; no reliable D call. Sequenced input: CD4+ T cells from blood, cultured in vitro. CDR3 sequence (DNA): TGCAGCGTTGGGGAGGGCAATCAGCCCCAGCATTTT. Its translation is CSVGEGNQPQHF.